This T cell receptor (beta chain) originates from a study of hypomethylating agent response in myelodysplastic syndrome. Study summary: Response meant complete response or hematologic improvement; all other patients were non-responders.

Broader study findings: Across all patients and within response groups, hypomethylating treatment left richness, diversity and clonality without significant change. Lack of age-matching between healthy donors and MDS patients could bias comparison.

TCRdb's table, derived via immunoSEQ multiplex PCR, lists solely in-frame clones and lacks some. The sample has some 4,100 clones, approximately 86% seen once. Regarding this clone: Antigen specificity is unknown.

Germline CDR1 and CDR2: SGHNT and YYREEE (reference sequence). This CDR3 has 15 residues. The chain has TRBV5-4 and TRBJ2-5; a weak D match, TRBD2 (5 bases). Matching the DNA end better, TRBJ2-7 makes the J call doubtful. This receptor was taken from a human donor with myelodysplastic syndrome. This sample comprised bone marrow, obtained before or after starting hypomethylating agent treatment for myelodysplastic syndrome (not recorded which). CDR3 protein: CASSFDLDSTYEQYF. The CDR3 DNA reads TGTGCCAGCAGCTTCGATCTGGACTCGACCTACGAGCAGTACTTC.